Listed here are 27 T cell receptor beta chains from one sample, sequenced in a study of T cell responses to AZD1222 COVID-19 vaccine. TCRdb's copy holds only in-frame clones and misses some; the assay was immunoSEQ multiplex PCR. The sample lists 120,000 to 150,000 clones, around 90% seen once, with more than 3% in the top ten. The material was peripheral blood, obtained 28 days after the second AZD1222 dose. Receptors originate from an adult who received the AZD1222 COVID-19 vaccine.

The chain combines TRBV2 with TRBJ2-5; tentatively, D is TRBD2 (6 bases). V was cut by 7 bases and J by 3 bases, with 24 bases left in between. The CDR3 is 17 amino acids. The germline V gene encodes CDR1 SNHLY and CDR2 FYNNEI. The CDR3 protein is CASTQEGLGLIKETQYF. The DNA for the CDR3 is TGTGCCAGCACCCAGGAGGGCTTGGGCCTGATCAAAGAGACCCAGTACTTC. The full variable domain, its missing parts supplied by reference TRBV2 and TRBJ2-5, is EPEVTQTPSHQVTQMGQEVILRCVPISNHLYFYWYRQILGQKVEFLVSFYNNEISEKSEIFDDQFSVERPDGSNFTLKIRSTKLEDSAMYFCASTQEGLGLIKETQYFGPGTRLLVL.

In nucleotides, the CDR3 is TGTGCCAGCAGGGTGGCCGAATTTAACTATGGCTACACCTTC. As protein: CASRVAEFNYGYTF. The chain carries TRBV28 and TRBJ1-2; D unclear. The V gene lost 6 bases and the J gene lost 1 base, with 12 bases spanning the gap. There are 14 residues in the CDR3. CDR1 MDHEN and CDR2 SYDVKM come from the germline V gene.

The chain carries TRBV19 and TRBJ1-4; D unresolved. Germline CDR1 is LNHDA and CDR2 is SQIVND (reference sequence). The CDR3 covers 14 residues. The V and J ends lost 7 bases and 2 bases respectively, with 11 bases between them. For the CDR3, the DNA is TGTGCCAGTAACCTACTTGGGACTAATGAAAAACTGTTTTTT. Translated, it gives CASNLLGTNEKLFF. Using reference TRBV19 and TRBJ1-4 for the parts outside the CDR3, the full variable domain is DGGITQSPKYLFRKEGQNVTLSCEQNLNHDAMYWYRQDPGQGLRLIYYSQIVNDFQKGDIAEGYSVSREKKESFPLTVTSAQKNPTAFYLCASNLLGTNEKLFFGSGTQLSVL.

CDR3: CASSEDPTVVTEAFF. The DNA for the CDR3 is TGTGCCAGCAGTGAAGACCCCACTGTGGTCACTGAAGCTTTCTTT. V and J are TRBV6-1 and TRBJ1-1, with no clear D. V lost 1 base and J lost 4, with 13 bases in between. Germline V gene lookup returns CDR1 MNHNS and CDR2 SASEGT. The CDR3 loop spans 15 amino acids.

The rearrangement uses TRBV7-2 and TRBJ2-3; the D is unclear. This CDR3 region has 15 residues. Germline-derived CDR1 and CDR2 are SGHTA and FQGNSA. V was clipped by 5 bases and J by 3 bases, with 15 bases between them. CDR3 in DNA: TGTGCCAGCAGCGAACAGAAACTGGGGACAGATACGCAGTATTTT. It is translated as CASSEQKLGTDTQYF. Using reference TRBV7-2 and TRBJ2-3 for the parts outside the CDR3, the full variable domain is GAGVSQSPSNKVTEKGKDVELRCDPISGHTALYWYRQSLGQGLEFLIYFQGNSAPDKSGLPSDRFSAERTGGSVSTLTIQRTQQEDSAVYLCASSEQKLGTDTQYFGPGTRLTVL.

The chain links TRBV18 to TRBJ2-1; D not resolved. This CDR3 region has 13 residues. The germline V gene encodes CDR1 KGHSH and CDR2 LQKENI. Trimming took off 3 bases at V and 5 bases at J, with 8 bases between the two ends. The CDR3: CASSPAADNEQFF. CDR3 coding DNA: TGTGCCAGCTCACCTGCGGCCGACAATGAGCAGTTCTTC.

The CDR3: CASSSLGGILTRDLTDTQYF. As DNA, the CDR3 is TGTGCCAGCAGCTCACTAGGGGGAATCTTGACAAGAGACTTAACAGATACGCAGTATTTT. The chain recombines TRBV7-3 with TRBJ2-3, with D possibly TRBD1 on 6 matching bases. With 4 bases removed from V and 3 bases from J, the gap between germline ends came to 29 bases. The germline CDR1 and CDR2 sequences are SGHTA and FQGTGA. This CDR3 contains 20 residues.

The chain couples TRBV7-9 to TRBJ2-5; D uncertain. V gave up 5 bases and J gave up 9 bases, with 10 bases separating them. This CDR3 comprises 11 residues. Per the germline V gene, CDR1 is SEHNR and CDR2 is FQNEAQ (reference sequence). The CDR3 here is CASSPPAAQYF. The CDR3 nucleotides are TGTGCCAGCAGCCCCCCGGCGGCCCAGTACTTC. The full variable domain, with the rest looked up from reference TRBV7-9 and TRBJ2-5, is DTGVSQNPRHKITKRGQNVTFRCDPISEHNRLYWYRQTLGQGPEFLTYFQNEAQLEKSRLLSDRFSAERPKGSFSTLEIQRTEQGDSAMYLCASSPPAAQYFGPGTRLLVL.

The chain recombines TRBV3-1 (or the pseudogene TRBV3-2) with TRBJ2-5; tentative D call: TRBD1 (6 bases). Germline CDR1 LGHDT, CDR2 YNNKEL (reference sequence). Trimming removed 1 base from V and 5 bases from J, with 8 bases in between. The CDR3 is 13 residues long. The CDR3 sequence is CASSQARGETQYF. The CDR3 region has the DNA TGTGCCAGCAGCCAAGCCAGGGGTGAGACCCAGTACTTC.

This sequence joins TRBV28 and TRBJ1-5, with a weak D call TRBD1 (6 bases). The CDR3 totals 15 residues. Trimming took off 3 bases at V and 9 bases at J, with 18 bases between the two ends. CDR1 MDHEN and CDR2 SYDVKM come from the germline V gene. This chain's CDR3 is CASSFGTPSYGPQHF. The CDR3 nucleotides read TGTGCCAGCAGTTTTGGGACACCTTCCTACGGGCCCCAGCATTTT.

The chain recombines TRBV30 with TRBJ2-1; 13 nucleotides line up with TRBD2. Germline V gives CDR1 GTSNPN, CDR2 SVGIG (reference sequence). The junction had 16 bases not matched to a gene; V was cut back by 5 bases and J by 9 bases. This CDR3 has 17 amino acids. The CDR3 region is CAWDGQRTSGSWGEQFF. In DNA form, the CDR3 reads TGTGCCTGGGATGGACAGCGGACTAGCGGGAGTTGGGGTGAGCAGTTCTTC. Combining the CDR3 with reference TRBV30 and TRBJ2-1 gives the whole variable domain SQTIHQWPATLVQPVGSPLSLECTVEGTSNPNLYWYRQAAGRGLQLLFYSVGIGQISSEVPQNLSASRPQDRQFILSSKKLLLSDSGFYLCAWDGQRTSGSWGEQFFGPGTRLTVL.

The chain uses TRBV29-1 and TRBJ2-5, with 8 bases that match TRBD2. Germline V CDR1 and CDR2: SQVTM, ANQGSEA. The CDR3 runs 14 residues. V shed 4 bases and J 5 bases; nucleotides not matched to a gene: 9. The CDR3 DNA reads TGCAGCGTTGTGGATAGCGGGATGGGGGAGACCCAGTACTTC. Translating it yields CSVVDSGMGETQYF.

V is TRBV28 and J is TRBJ1-6; the match to TRBD1 covers 7 bases. Germline V gene sequence: CDR1 MDHEN, CDR2 SYDVKM. This CDR3 comprises 15 residues. Losses at the gene ends were 5 bases for V and 6 bases for J; bases not matched to a gene: 7. CDR3 loop: CASSIGGTANSPLHF. CDR3 DNA: TGTGCCAGCAGTATCGGCGGGACAGCTAATTCACCCCTCCACTTT.

The J gene is TRBJ1-2, the V gene TRBV19; a possible D gene is TRBD1 (6 bases). V was trimmed by 3 bases and J by 6 bases, leaving 17 bases between them. The CDR3 contains 15 residues. Germline V gene data show CDR1 as LNHDA and CDR2 as SQIVND (reference sequence). Written as DNA, the CDR3 is TGTGCCAGTAGTATTCCCGGGACAAGGGAAAATGGCTACACCTTC. Its translation: CASSIPGTRENGYTF.

The chain couples TRBV30 to TRBJ1-3; D is undetermined. The CDR3 sequence is 11 residues long. The germline V and J ends were trimmed by 2 bases and 6 bases, with 5 bases remaining between them. Germline loops: CDR1 GTSNPN, CDR2 SVGIG (reference sequence). CDR3 sequence reads: CAWSNPNTIYF. As DNA, the CDR3 is TGTGCCTGGAGTAACCCAAACACCATATATTTT.

This CDR3 is CASSDMGPLEQYF. CDR3 nucleotide sequence: TGCGCCAGCAGCGATATGGGACCTCTCGAGCAGTACTTC. V and J are TRBV5-1 and TRBJ2-7, with D perhaps matching TRBD1 or TRBD2 (5 bases each). V was clipped by 4 bases and J by 6 bases, with 14 bases between them. The CDR3 has 13 residues. CDR1 and CDR2 (germline): SGHRS, YFSETQ.

A few counts support this clone. V usage is TRBV28 and J usage is TRBJ2-5; TRBD2 agrees at 11 bases. Germline V lookup: CDR1 MDHEN, CDR2 SYDVKM. There are 16 residues in the CDR3. After removal of 5 bases from V and 7 bases from J, the junction contained 12 bases not matched to a gene. CDR3: CASSPQTSGIVGTQYF. The CDR3 DNA reads as TGTGCCAGCAGTCCGCAGACTAGCGGGATTGTCGGGACCCAGTACTTC.

The rearrangement uses TRBV9 and TRBJ1-3, with D perhaps matching TRBD1 (5 bases). This CDR3 is built from 14 residues. The V gene's germline CDR1 is SGDLS and CDR2 YYNGEE. V was cut by 3 bases and J by 0 bases, with 7 bases left in between. The CDR3, as DNA: TGTGCCAGCAGCGATGACAGCTCTGGAAACACCATATATTTT. As protein: CASSDDSSGNTIYF.

This chain connects TRBV7-3 to TRBJ2-1, with D possibly TRBD2 on 6 matching bases. The CDR3 loop spans 17 amino acids. The ends were cut back, 0 bases at V and 2 bases at J, with 14 bases in the middle. CDR1 and CDR2 from the germline V gene are SGHTA and FQGTGA. DNA of the CDR3: TGTGCCAGCAGCTTAACCTCCTCTAGCGCCGCCTACAATGAGCAGTTCTTC. The encoded protein is CASSLTSSSAAYNEQFF.

The V and J genes are TRBV28 and TRBJ2-7; 10 bases are shared with TRBD1. CDR3 length equals 14 residues. Looked up from germline, CDR1 is MDHEN and CDR2 is SYDVKM. V shed 7 bases and J 2 bases; nucleotides not matched to a gene: 5. CDR3 DNA: TGTGCCAGCAACCTGGACAGGGGGACCTACGAGCAGTACTTC. As protein: CASNLDRGTYEQYF.

Only one count was recorded for this clone. J is TRBJ1-1 and V is TRBV2, with 10 bases that match TRBD1. Germline V gene data show CDR1 as SNHLY and CDR2 as FYNNEI. This CDR3 contains 13 residues. After removal of 10 bases from V and 3 bases from J, the junction contained 5 bases not matched to a gene. The CDR3 spells CATWTGGDTEAFF. The CDR3 region has the DNA TGTGCCACCTGGACAGGGGGGGACACTGAAGCTTTCTTT.

The chain uses TRBV9 and TRBJ2-1; 13 bases agree with TRBD2. CDR1 and CDR2 (germline): SGDLS, YYNGEE. V shed 0 bases and J 12 bases; nucleotides not matched to a gene: 6. This CDR3 comprises 15 residues. CDR3 nucleotide sequence: TGTGCCAGCAGCGTAGGGACTAGCGGGAGTTCTCGGCAGTTCTTC. Protein: CASSVGTSGSSRQFF.

The chain employs TRBV6-5 and TRBJ1-4, with a tentative D call TRBD1 (5 bases). V was clipped by 3 bases and J by 6 bases, with 11 bases between them. The CDR3 has 14 residues. Germline V CDR1 and CDR2: MNHEY, SVGAGI. In DNA form, the CDR3 reads TGTGCCAGCAGTTATACACAGGATCATGAAAAACTGTTTTTT. It specifies CASSYTQDHEKLFF.

This rearrangement joins TRBV9 to TRBJ2-1; 11 bases are a match to TRBD2. Germline V gene lookup returns CDR1 SGDLS and CDR2 YYNGEE. The ends lost 3 bases at V and 10 bases at J; junction bases unmatched: 9. There are 15 residues in the CDR3. The CDR3 sequence is CASSATSGGAGEQFF. DNA of the CDR3: TGTGCCAGCAGCGCAACTAGCGGGGGTGCGGGGGAGCAGTTCTTC.

The chain has TRBV11-2 and TRBJ1-2; maybe TRBD1 (5 bases). The CDR3 extends over 13 amino acids. Trimming removed 8 bases from V and 4 bases from J, with 14 bases in between. Germline CDR1 and CDR2: SGHAT and FQNNGV. The CDR3 region is CASGAGGPYGYTF. CDR3 nucleotides: TGTGCCAGCGGCGCGGGGGGTCCCTATGGCTACACCTTC.

Details on this clone: Relative to the germline gene, one junction end is altered; a read error may explain this. The rearrangement links TRBV13 to TRBJ1-2; possibly TRBD1 for D (6 bases). The CDR3 has 14 amino acids. CDR1 is PRHDT and CDR2 is FYEKMQ in the germline V gene (reference sequence). The CDR3 protein is CASSVGRGNYGYTF. CDR3 DNA: TGTGCCAGCAGCGTAGGTAGGGGGAACTATGGCTACACCTTC.

This chain joins TRBV19 and TRBJ2-5; TRBD2 is a possible D gene (5 bases). Germline CDR1 and CDR2: LNHDA and SQIVND (reference sequence). The CDR3 runs 16 residues. Trimming cost V 5 bases and J 5 bases, with 21 bases left between them. CDR3 sequence reads: CASSPLSPQPGETQYF. In nucleotides, the CDR3 is TGTGCCAGTAGTCCCCTCTCTCCTCAACCGGGGGAGACCCAGTACTTC.